This T cell receptor beta chain appears in the sequencing data of a study of T cells in Graves' hyperthyroidism and ophthalmopathy (dated by TCRdb to 2018 to 2020). Regarding the complete study: Peripheral blood was collected at initial diagnosis, before any treatment. Thyroid tissue and blood T-cell repertoires from more than 5 Graves' hyperthyroidism patients were also compared in the study. Following sampling, methimazole starting at 30 mg daily was given to hyperthyroidism patients, and high-dose intravenous methylprednisolone was given to ophthalmopathy patients. TCR Vbeta CDR3 sequencing of approximately 140 peripheral blood samples (fewer than 45 ophthalmopathy, under 80 hyperthyroidism and approximately 17 progressor patients) is reported in the paper. Whether ophthalmopathy could be predicted prospectively was tested in an independent validation cohort made up of under 20 hyperthyroidism patients plus 17 patients who later progressed to ophthalmopathy. For training and testing, the 100 or so patients in the discovery cohort were randomly divided in a 7:3 ratio. To identify distinguishing TCR V-J signatures, a discovery cohort of 90 to 100 patients was used, comprising 40 to 45 with Graves' ophthalmopathy and 57 with stable Graves' hyperthyroidism.

What the study reported, not specific to this receptor: Most expanded thyroid clonotypes (frequency above 0.001) were also found in blood, which suggests that blood repertoires may mirror thyroid immune responses. During validation, the model predicted progression to ophthalmopathy a median of approximately 6.5 months ahead of onset, with just under 71% sensitivity and 72.22% specificity. No statistical method was used to fix the sample size in advance, and group allocation was not hidden from the investigators. A model built on a 13 V-J signature distinguished ophthalmopathy from stable hyperthyroidism, reaching about 88% sensitivity and about 81% specificity in cross-validation and 80%/75% in testing.

Stable Graves' hyperthyroidism was defined as the absence of progression to ophthalmopathy over 18 months of follow-up. Hyperthyroidism patients were newly diagnosed, had a disease duration of under 2 months, and were aged 18 to 65 years. Any patient with an uncontrolled infection, another autoimmune disease, pregnancy or lactation was excluded. Diagnoses relied on clinical symptoms, serum thyroxine and TRAb, thyroid ultrasound and orbital computed tomography. Ficoll-Paque density gradient centrifugation was used to isolate PBMCs from around 10 ml of fresh peripheral blood. Total RNA was extracted using Trizol reagent, and RNA quality was assessed on an Agilent 2100 Bioanalyzer. The TCR beta CDR3 regions were amplified from the RNA transcripts. For the first round of RT-PCR on the TCR CDR3, the HTBI primer set was used together with the Qiagen OneStep RT-PCR kit. Libraries were constructed in a second round of multiplex PCR, after which size selection and purification were performed. Sequencing of the libraries was done on an Illumina HiSeq2000 using paired-end 100 bp reads. Regarding the original processing steps: SOAPnuke was used to process the raw data, removing reads that contained adapters or uncalled bases, had a mean Phred below 15, or lacked an exact match to the constant primer or identifier. COPE v1.2.5 was used to merge the high-quality paired reads, and each unique nucleotide sequence was defined as a clonotype. MiTCR v1.1 was used to align the clonotypes against IMGT TRBV, TRBD and TRBJ reference segments. Only V-J combinations with frequency above 0.0001, covering 99% to 99.2% of repertoires, were analysed. The TCS score was defined as the ratio of F50 (clonal expansion) to E x V (chaos), calculated using BLOSUM62-based TCRdist between CDR3 peptides within each V-J. Welch's t-statistics and random forest reduced 514 V-J features to roughly 13, which were used in a naive Bayes classifier (R e1071). The public reads were reanalyzed by TCRdb: fastp trimming at Q25, MiXCR alignment, in-frame beta chains only. Merged by CDR3 protein, the rows form single entries marked with the most common genes and DNA. It is TCRdb's table, rather than the study itself, that gives the V and J calls and clone size. This sample gives about 420,000 distinct CDR3 sequences in total; 15% to 18% of them show up just once. Around 7.7% of the sample goes to the ten largest clones.

On this clonotype: Its antigen is currently not known. Base qualities are not at hand, and no much larger clone is one base apart.

The CDR1 and CDR2 encoded by the germline V gene are MNHEY and SVGAGI. Taken from cysteine to phenylalanine, the CDR3 has 14 residues. The retained sequence is limited to the CDR3, 42 bases, with the frame set at the first base. V and J lose 0 bases and 7 bases, and a span of 12 bases separates them. The sequence joins TRBV6-5 to TRBJ1-1; no D gene is confidently identified. The TCR originated in a woman in her late teens or twenties with Graves' hyperthyroidism. What was sequenced was blood. The DNA sequence reads TGTGCCAGCAGTTACTCGAAACGGGGATTTGAAGCTTTCTTT. Its amino acids are CASSYSKRGFEAFF.